This T cell receptor beta chain was retrieved from a study of control samples from healthy donors and cancer patients. Assay used: immunoSEQ multiplex PCR; TCRdb lists only in-frame clones, some missing. The sample holds roughly 69,000 clones; under 85% are singletons and the top ten take less than 20%. Germline CDR1 is SNHLY and CDR2 is FYNNEI. The CDR3 loop spans 15 amino acids. Deletions cut 0 bases from V and 5 bases from J, with 10 bases between. This TCR derives from a man between 60 and 75 years old in good health. V is TRBV2 and J is TRBJ1-4; D might be TRBD1 (6 bases). Sequencing input: blood. CDR3 sequence (DNA): TGTGCCAGCAGTGAAGCGGGCACAGGGAATGAAAAACTGTTTTTT. Translation gives CASSEAGTGNEKLFF.